These 24 T cell receptor beta chains originate from one sample sequenced in a study of T cell responses to AZD1222 COVID-19 vaccine. The data were produced by immunoSEQ multiplex PCR, yet TCRdb's version contains in-frame clones alone and is incomplete. The sample lists approximately 300,000 clones; almost 95% were seen once. The source material was peripheral blood, sampled 28 days after the second AZD1222 dose. Receptors were obtained from an adult who received the AZD1222 COVID-19 vaccine.

The chain employs TRBV4-1 and TRBJ1-4, with TRBD1 matching 9 bases. This CDR3 has 16 amino acids. The germline CDR1 and CDR2 sequences are MGHRA and YSYEKL. The V and J ends lost 2 bases and 7 bases, in that order; junction bases with no gene match: 8. The CDR3 loop reads CASSQTKTGGSEKLFF. The CDR3, as DNA: TGCGCCAGCAGCCAAACGAAGACAGGGGGGTCTGAAAAACTGTTTTTT.

This chain connects TRBV5-4 to TRBJ2-3; a possible D gene is TRBD1 (5 bases). Germline V lookup: CDR1 SGHNT, CDR2 YYREEE (reference sequence). This CDR3 region has 14 residues. V was clipped by 6 bases and J by 5 bases, with 16 bases between them. The CDR3 loop is CASTARQPGDTQYF. DNA of the CDR3: TGTGCCAGCACCGCTCGACAGCCAGGAGATACGCAGTATTTT.

The J gene is TRBJ1-2, the V gene TRBV18, with TRBD1 matching 10 bases. This CDR3 spans 15 amino acids. The V gene's germline CDR1 is KGHSH and CDR2 LQKENI. The J segment lost 4 bases and the V segment lost 5 bases, leaving 7 bases of the junction unmatched. The CDR3 loop reads CASSFDRGQAYGYTF. Here the CDR3 DNA reads TGTGCCAGCTCATTCGACAGGGGGCAAGCCTATGGCTACACCTTC.

The V gene is TRBV12-3 or TRBV12-4, the J gene TRBJ1-3; D gene unclear. The CDR3 is made up of 13 amino acids. The germline V and J ends were trimmed by 7 bases and 1 base, with 8 bases remaining between them. The CDR3 here is CASITTSGNTIYF. For the CDR3, the DNA is TGTGCCAGCATTACAACGTCTGGAAACACCATATATTTT.

The chain uses TRBV5-1 and TRBJ1-6; D uncertain. CDR3 length equals 15 residues. Trimming took off 0 bases at V and 15 bases at J, with 19 bases between the two ends. CDR1 and CDR2 from the germline V gene are SGHRS and YFSETQ. The CDR3 here is CASSLEGTPGESLHF. The CDR3 region has the DNA TGCGCCAGCAGCTTGGAAGGCACGCCCGGGGAAAGCCTCCACTTT.

The chain couples TRBV6-5 to TRBJ2-7; the D call may be TRBD1 or TRBD2 (5 bases each). The V and J ends lost 6 bases and 3 bases respectively, with 15 bases between them. The germline V gene has CDR1 MNHEY and CDR2 SVGAGI. The CDR3 covers 14 residues. CDR3 protein: CASSRDGVYYEQYF. The CDR3 coding sequence is TGTGCCAGCAGCCGGGACGGAGTCTACTACGAGCAGTACTTC.

The chain has TRBV19 and TRBJ1-1; the D gene is possibly TRBD1 (6 bases). Germline CDR1 reads LNHDA; CDR2 reads SQIVND (reference sequence). V dropped 6 bases and J dropped 1 base, with 21 bases sitting between them. This CDR3 spans 17 amino acids. The CDR3 DNA reads TGTGCCAGTAGGGCCTCCCGGGGGGCCTCTTCGAACACTGAAGCTTTCTTT. Translation: CASRASRGASSNTEAFF.

The V call is TRBV9, the J call TRBJ2-7; 7 positions agree with TRBD2. The germline CDR1 and CDR2 sequences are SGDLS and YYNGEE. The V gene end was trimmed by 4 bases and the J gene end by 1 base; junction bases not matched to a gene: 8. There are 15 residues in the CDR3. The CDR3 DNA follows: TGTGCCAGCAGCCCGGGGGGAGGTGATTCCTACGAGCAGTACTTC. It translates to CASSPGGGDSYEQYF.

The gene calls are TRBV4-1 and TRBJ2-5; weak D call: TRBD1 (5 bases). The germline V gene encodes CDR1 MGHRA and CDR2 YSYEKL. V dropped 3 bases and J dropped 2 bases, with 7 bases sitting between them. The CDR3 has 13 residues. The CDR3 sequence is CASSQTAQETQYF. The DNA for the CDR3 is TGCGCCAGCAGCCAGACAGCACAAGAGACCCAGTACTTC.

The chain joins TRBV9 to TRBJ1-3; 8 bases align to TRBD1. CDR3 size: 15 residues. CDR1 is SGDLS and CDR2 is YYNGEE in the germline V gene. The trim removed 3 bases at V and 2 bases at J, leaving 4 bases unmatched. The CDR3 loop is CASSGTGGAGNTIYF. The CDR3 region has the DNA TGTGCCAGCAGCGGCACAGGGGGGGCTGGAAACACCATATATTTT. Using reference TRBV9 and TRBJ1-3 for the parts outside the CDR3, the full variable domain is DSGVTQTPKHLITATGQRVTLRCSPRSGDLSVYWYQQSLDQGLQFLIQYYNGEERAKGNILERFSAQQFPDLHSELNLSSLELGDSALYFCASSGTGGAGNTIYFGEGSWLTVV.

The chain couples TRBV25-1 to TRBJ1-4; 9 nucleotides match TRBD1. Trimming cost V 8 bases and J 7 bases; bases outside gene matches: 8. Germline CDR1 and CDR2: MGHDK and SYGVNS. The CDR3 has 14 amino acids. Here the CDR3 DNA reads TGTGCCAGCGCCACAGGGGGCGCCGGTGAAAAACTGTTTTTT. As protein: CASATGGAGEKLFF.

The gene calls are TRBV28 and TRBJ2-6; the D gene is possibly TRBD1 (6 bases). V gave up 6 bases and J gave up 2 bases, with 11 bases separating them. The CDR3 length is 15 residues. The germline gives CDR1 MDHEN, CDR2 SYDVKM. CDR3 region: CASRPRDTGANVLTF. The CDR3 DNA reads as TGTGCCAGCAGGCCTAGGGACACTGGGGCCAACGTCCTGACTTTC.

The rearrangement links TRBV2 to TRBJ1-3; maybe TRBD1 (6 bases). From germline, CDR1 is SNHLY and CDR2 FYNNEI. Trimming removed 9 bases from V and 3 bases from J, with 18 bases in between. The CDR3 runs to 15 residues. CDR3 sequence: CASRGGSRVGNTIYF. The CDR3 DNA sequence: TGTGCCAGTAGAGGGGGGAGTCGTGTTGGAAACACCATATATTTT.

The chain links TRBV28 to TRBJ1-6; TRBD1 is a possible D gene (5 bases). Trimming stripped 3 bases from V and 7 bases from J, with 10 bases between. From germline, CDR1 is MDHEN and CDR2 SYDVKM. The CDR3 has 14 residues. DNA of the CDR3: TGTGCCAGCAGTTTTTCAGGGAGCAATTCACCCCTCCACTTT. Translating it yields CASSFSGSNSPLHF.

V is TRBV11-2 and J is TRBJ1-2, with D uncertain. The V gene lost 5 bases and the J gene lost 0 bases, with 16 bases spanning the gap. This CDR3 comprises 16 residues. Germline V gene lookup returns CDR1 SGHAT and CDR2 FQNNGV. The CDR3 nucleotides are TGTGCCAGCAGCCCTACAGCGGCAGGCACTAACTATGGCTACACCTTC. Its translation: CASSPTAAGTNYGYTF.

The chain carries TRBV24-1 and TRBJ1-5, with D unclear. Trimming left V 5 bases short and J 0 bases short, with 10 bases between. Germline CDR1 is KGHDR and CDR2 is SFDVKD. The length of the CDR3 is 15 residues. The CDR3 DNA sequence: TGTGCCACCAGTGGGGGAGGTTATAGCAATCAGCCCCAGCATTTT. Protein sequence: CATSGGGYSNQPQHF.

The rearrangement links TRBV10-2 to TRBJ2-7; TRBD2 matches 7 bases. This CDR3 spans 13 amino acids. J was trimmed by 5 bases and V by 7 bases; bases with no gene match: 8. Germline V gene sequence: CDR1 WSHSY, CDR2 SAAADI. CDR3 residues: CASKNGLGNEQYF. Here the CDR3 DNA reads TGCGCCAGCAAAAACGGACTAGGGAACGAGCAGTACTTC.

The J gene is TRBJ2-3, the V gene TRBV6-4, with TRBD2 identical over 8 bases. This CDR3 has 15 residues. Looked up from germline, CDR1 is MRHNA and CDR2 is SNTAGT. J gave up 0 bases and V 5 bases, and 4 bases lay outside the gene matches. The CDR3 spells CASSPTSGSTDTQYF. In nucleotides, the CDR3 is TGTGCCAGCAGTCCCACTAGCGGTAGCACAGATACGCAGTATTTT.

The gene calls are TRBV4-1 and TRBJ1-1; D is undetermined. CDR1 and CDR2 from the germline V gene are MGHRA and YSYEKL. CDR3 length equals 15 residues. V dropped 2 bases and J dropped 0 bases, with 10 bases sitting between them. The CDR3 spells CASSQSKEMNTEAFF. In DNA form, the CDR3 reads TGCGCCAGCAGCCAAAGTAAGGAGATGAACACTGAAGCTTTCTTT.

This chain uses TRBV27 with TRBJ2-1; 9 bases are a match to TRBD1. CDR1 and CDR2 (germline): MNHEY, SMNVEV (reference sequence). V trimming: 6 bases; J trimming: 8 bases; junction bases outside the gene matches: 17. The CDR3 is 17 amino acids. CDR3 DNA sequence: TGTGCCAGCAGCTCTACCTCACAGGGGGCTTTTTATGATGAGCAGTTCTTC. Translating it yields CASSSTSQGAFYDEQFF.

This chain connects TRBV13 to TRBJ2-7; D might be TRBD2 (5 bases). Germline V CDR1 and CDR2: PRHDT, FYEKMQ (reference sequence). The CDR3 totals 13 residues. Deletions cut 4 bases from V and 0 bases from J, with 7 bases between. In DNA, the CDR3 is TGTGCCAGCAGCTCCGGGAACTCCTACGAGCAGTACTTC. It encodes CASSSGNSYEQYF.

The chain employs TRBV6-1 and TRBJ2-7; D is undetermined. From germline, CDR1 is MNHNS and CDR2 SASEGT. Trimming took off 1 base at V and 6 bases at J, with 16 bases between the two ends. The CDR3 totals 15 residues. The CDR3 nucleotides read TGTGCCAGCAGTGAAGGGACGCGAATTCTCGGCGAGCAGTACTTC. Its translation is CASSEGTRILGEQYF.

The chain combines TRBV9 with TRBJ2-7; TRBD2 matches 11 bases. Unmatched junction bases numbered 5, after V lost 5 bases and J lost 4 bases. Germline values: CDR1 SGDLS, CDR2 YYNGEE. CDR3 length equals 14 residues. The CDR3 here is CASSTSGSGYEQYF. Here the CDR3 DNA reads TGTGCCAGCAGTACTAGCGGGAGCGGTTACGAGCAGTACTTC.

The chain joins TRBV12-3 or TRBV12-4 to TRBJ1-1; a weak D match, TRBD1 (5 bases). With 1 base removed from V and 13 bases from J, the gap between germline ends came to 13 bases. This CDR3 has 12 amino acids. CDR3 nucleotides: TGTGCCAGCAGTTTAGTGCCTCGGGACGGTTTCTTT. As protein: CASSLVPRDGFF.